This T cell receptor beta chain was documented in a study of OX40 agonist ivuxolimab in advanced cancers. Some clones are missing from TCRdb's copy, which holds only in-frame ones; the method was immunoSEQ multiplex PCR. The sample records 71,000 or so clones, about 81% being singletons. This clone is classed as medium-sized. This CDR3 contains 15 residues. Trimming took 5 bases from V and 1 from J, leaving 12 bases between them. Germline V gene sequence: CDR1 LNHDA, CDR2 SQIVND (reference sequence). The V call is TRBV19, the J call TRBJ1-5, with D tentatively TRBD1 (5 bases). The material sequenced was CD4+ or CD8+ T cells sorted from blood, taken in a trial of the OX40 agonist ivuxolimab. The sequence came from an adult with an advanced solid tumor such as melanoma, head and neck, liver or kidney cancer. This CDR3 reads CASSPRRASNQPQHF. CDR3 sequence (DNA): TGTGCCAGTAGTCCCCGCAGGGCGAGCAATCAGCCCCAGCATTTT.